The rows below give T cell receptor beta chains drawn from one sample of a study of blood T cell repertoires in COVID-19. Produced via immunoSEQ multiplex PCR; TCRdb's table is partial and in-frame only. The profile shows over 250,000 clones, about four fifths of them singletons. Material for sequencing was peripheral blood. The receptors stem from a human donor with COVID-19, enrolled during active disease. The donor label of this sample is uncertain. CDR3s include the opening cysteine and the closing phenylalanine or tryptophan. A D gene is named only where the DNA matches it firmly. Clone size is given for some rows only: seen once, a few or many times, or a class if the clone is expanded.

v_call	d_call	clone_size	j_call	cdr3_nt	cdr3_aa
TRBV28	TRBD1	.	TRBJ1-1	TGTGCCAGCAGTTCGGACAGGGATAATGCTTTCTTT	CASSSDRDNAFF
TRBV11-2	TRBD2	.	TRBJ2-1	TGTGCCAGCAGCTTACGACTAGCGGGAGGGGTGGGTGAGCAGTTCTTC	CASSLRLAGGVGEQFF
TRBV7-9	.	.	TRBJ2-3	TGTGCCAGCAGCCGTACTCGCGAGACAGATACGCAGTATTTT	CASSRTRETDTQYF
TRBV5-1	TRBD1	.	TRBJ2-2	TGCGCCACCGGAGAACAGGGGGCGAACACCGGGGAGCTGTTTTTT	CATGEQGANTGELFF
TRBV7-3	TRBD1	.	TRBJ2-3	TGTGCCAGCAGTCCCCAGGGGGACATCAGCACAGATACGCAGTATTTT	CASSPQGDISTDTQYF
TRBV19	.	.	TRBJ1-4	TGTGCCAGTAGTATCTCGGCTACTAGCAGCGCTCCTAATGAAAAACTGTTTTTT	CASSISATSSAPNEKLFF
TRBV6-5	TRBD2	.	TRBJ2-1	TGTGCCAGCAGTTACCCGGGACTAGCGGGAGAGGGAGAGCAGTTCTTC	CASSYPGLAGEGEQFF
TRBV29-1	.	.	TRBJ1-2	TGCAGCGTCGGGACACCCGACTACACCTTC	CSVGTPDYTF
TRBV5-1	TRBD1	.	TRBJ1-1	TGCGCCAGCAGCCCAAGGACAGGGTTGAACACTGAAGCTTTCTTT	CASSPRTGLNTEAFF
TRBV11-2	TRBD2	.	TRBJ2-2	TGTGCCAGCAGCTTGGGGGGGGCCGGGGAGCTGTTTTTT	CASSLGGAGELFF
TRBV5-8	TRBD1	.	TRBJ1-2	TGTGCCAGCAGCTACGGACAGGGGAATGGCTACACCTTC	CASSYGQGNGYTF
TRBV15	.	few	TRBJ2-7	TGTGCCACCAGCAGAGATGAGGGTGCCTACGAGCAGTACTTC	CATSRDEGAYEQYF
TRBV2	.	.	TRBJ1-5	TGTGCCAGCAGTGAATCGGGGGTGAGCAATCAGCCCCAGCATTTT	CASSESGVSNQPQHF
TRBV5-1	.	.	TRBJ2-7	TGCGCCAGCAGCTTGGGCCCAGCGGGTTCCTCCTACGAGCAGTACTTC	CASSLGPAGSSYEQYF
TRBV9	TRBD1	.	TRBJ1-2	TGTGCCAGCCGGGACAGGGACTCCTATGGCTACACCTTC	CASRDRDSYGYTF
TRBV10-1	.	.	TRBJ1-5	TGCGCCAGCAGTGAGTCCACGGCGGGAAACCAGCATTTT	CASSESTAGNQHF
TRBV18	TRBD2	once	TRBJ2-3	TGTGCCAGCTCACAATCAAACGGACTAGCGGGAGAGAATACGCAGTATTTT	CASSQSNGLAGENTQYF
TRBV7-2	TRBD1	.	TRBJ2-2	TGTGCCAGCAGCTTAGCGTCCGGACAGGGGGCGGAAGCCGGGGAGCTGTTTTTT	CASSLASGQGAEAGELFF
TRBV5-1	TRBD1	.	TRBJ1-1	TGCGCCAGCAGCGTGGACAGGGCGGAAACTGAAGCTTTCTTT	CASSVDRAETEAFF
TRBV29-1	.	.	TRBJ2-7	TGCAGCGTTGAGGGAGGCGTTGGACCCCCCTACGAGCAGTACTTC	CSVEGGVGPPYEQYF
TRBV19	.	.	TRBJ1-5	TGTGCCAGTACCGGCGGGTGGGCACAGCCCCAGCATTTT	CASTGGWAQPQHF